The rows below give T cell receptor beta chains drawn from one sample of a study of OX40 agonist ivuxolimab in advanced cancers. Using immunoSEQ multiplex PCR, the repertoire was profiled, and TCRdb retains in-frame clones only, with some absent. This sample yields about 35,000 clones, of which about 84% are seen a single time; less than 25% belongs to the top ten. The starting material was CD4+ or CD8+ T cells sorted from blood, obtained in a trial of the OX40 agonist ivuxolimab. These receptors all come from an adult with an advanced solid tumor such as melanoma, head and neck, liver or kidney cancer. Both conserved end residues are part of each CDR3. The D gene is left open where the match is weak.

D gene	V gene	J gene	CDR3 DNA	CDR3 protein
.	TRBV5-4	TRBJ2-1	TGTGCCAGCAGCTTGGAAGTCGGTCGCGACAATGAGCAGTTCTTC	CASSLEVGRDNEQFF
.	TRBV4-2	TRBJ2-7	TGTGCCAGCAGCCAAGAAGGGGGCTACGAGCAGTACTTC	CASSQEGGYEQYF
.	TRBV5-1	TRBJ1-1	TGCGCCAGCAGCTTGGGCAGGGCGGAAGCTTTCTTT	CASSLGRAEAFF
.	TRBV10-2	TRBJ2-7	TGCGCCAGCAGTGAGTTGGTCGGGAGTATAACCTACGAGCAGTACTTC	CASSELVGSITYEQYF
TRBD1	TRBV30	TRBJ1-2	TGTGCCTGGAGTGAGGGGACAGGGTTCAACTATGGCTACACCTTC	CAWSEGTGFNYGYTF
.	TRBV2	TRBJ2-1	TGTGCCAGCAGTGAGGGGACGGACTCCTCATACAATGAGCAGTTCTTC	CASSEGTDSSYNEQFF
TRBD2	TRBV6-1	TRBJ2-1	TGTGCCAGCAGTGAAGCTAGCGGGGGGGCCAATGAGCAGTTCTTC	CASSEASGGANEQFF
TRBD2	TRBV27	TRBJ2-1	TGTGCCAGCAGTCTGGCGGGAGCCTACAATGAGCAGTTCTTC	CASSLAGAYNEQFF
TRBD1	TRBV6-5	TRBJ2-7	TGTGCCAGCAGTCCAGGGACAGGGGGCTTCTACGAGCAGTACTTC	CASSPGTGGFYEQYF
TRBD2	TRBV27	TRBJ2-5	TGTGCCAGCAGTCCCCGACTAGCGGGAGGGGGGACCCAGTACTTC	CASSPRLAGGGTQYF